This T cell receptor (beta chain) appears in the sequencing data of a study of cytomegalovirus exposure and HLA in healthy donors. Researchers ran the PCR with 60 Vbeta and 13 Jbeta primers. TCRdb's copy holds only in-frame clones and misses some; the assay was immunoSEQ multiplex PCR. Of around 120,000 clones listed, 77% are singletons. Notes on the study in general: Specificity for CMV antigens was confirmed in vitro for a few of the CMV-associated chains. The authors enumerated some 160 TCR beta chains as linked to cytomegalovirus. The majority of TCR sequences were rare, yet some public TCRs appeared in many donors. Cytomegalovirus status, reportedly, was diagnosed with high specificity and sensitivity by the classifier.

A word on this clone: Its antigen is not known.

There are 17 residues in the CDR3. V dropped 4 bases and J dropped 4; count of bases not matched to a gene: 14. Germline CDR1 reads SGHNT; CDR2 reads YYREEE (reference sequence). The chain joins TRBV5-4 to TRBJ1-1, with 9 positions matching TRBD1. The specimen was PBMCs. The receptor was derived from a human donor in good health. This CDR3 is CASSPGHPSTGGTEAFF. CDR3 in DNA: TGTGCCAGCAGCCCGGGGCATCCCTCGACAGGGGGCACTGAAGCTTTCTTT.